This paragraph reports one TCR beta chain. A much larger clonotype is one base distant, so this may be a read error. One entry per CDR3 protein results from TCRdb running MiXCR on the 5' RACE reads. The table includes 500,000 or so distinct CDR3 sequences, about 20% detected once. These data belong to a study of identical twins. This CDR3 spans 15 amino acids. The sample was also linked to a second study, of T cells expressing NK-cell markers. That paper adds: These clonotypes, the leaders elsewhere, also led the CD3+CD56-NKG2C+ fraction in four donors.

Sample: CD4+ T cells sorted from blood. The receptor was derived from a young woman in good health. V gene TRBV12-3 or TRBV12-4 combines with J gene TRBJ2-1; TRBD2 aligns across 9 bases. CDR3 in amino acids: CSSSASGVRVNEQFF. The CDR3 DNA reads as TGTTCCAGCAGTGCTAGCGGGGTAAGAGTCAATGAGCAGTTCTTC.